The clone carrying this TCR beta chain was seen only a few times. The data were obtained in a study of molecular identifiers for immune sequencing clone quantification. TCRdb fed the PCR reads into MiXCR, producing one record per CDR3 protein. The repertoire holds about 640,000 distinct CDR3 sequences, with 20% as singletons. The naive CD8 libraries originated from between roughly 18,000 and 1,100,000 sorted cells and drew on 10%, 30% or 50% RNA. Sorted naive CD8 T cells were those defined as CD8+CD4-CCR7+CD45RA+. The germline V and J ends were trimmed by 4 bases and 1 base, with 17 bases remaining between them. The germline gives CDR1 SGDLS, CDR2 YYNGEE. CDR3 size: 16 residues.

The clonotype originates from a human donor in good health. Some libraries in this study had Jurkat cell RNA spiked in. The V and J genes are TRBV9 and TRBJ1-1; D is possibly TRBD1 (5 bases). Sequenced sample: naive CD8+ T cells from blood, with Jurkat cell RNA spiked in. Documented subset: FACS-sorted CD8+CD4-CCR7+CD45RA+ naive T cells. The CDR3 DNA follows: TGTGCCAGCAGCACGAGCAGGGACGGAGGGAACACTGAAGCTTTCTTT. This encodes CASSTSRDGGNTEAFF.